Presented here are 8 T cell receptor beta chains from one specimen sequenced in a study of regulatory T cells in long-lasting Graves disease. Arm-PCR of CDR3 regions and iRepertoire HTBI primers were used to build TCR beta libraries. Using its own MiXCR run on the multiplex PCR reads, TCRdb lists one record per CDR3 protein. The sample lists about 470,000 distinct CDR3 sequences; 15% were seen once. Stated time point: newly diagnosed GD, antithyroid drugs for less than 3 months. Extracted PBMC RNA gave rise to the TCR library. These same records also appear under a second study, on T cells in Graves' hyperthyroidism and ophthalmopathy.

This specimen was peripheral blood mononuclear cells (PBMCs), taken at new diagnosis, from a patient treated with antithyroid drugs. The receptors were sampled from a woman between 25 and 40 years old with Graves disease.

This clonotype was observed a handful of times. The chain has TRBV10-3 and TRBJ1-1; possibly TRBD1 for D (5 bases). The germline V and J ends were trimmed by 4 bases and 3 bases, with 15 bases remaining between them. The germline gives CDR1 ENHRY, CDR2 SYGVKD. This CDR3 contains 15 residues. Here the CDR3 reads CAISGGGGVDTEAFF. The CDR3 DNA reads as TGTGCCATCAGTGGGGGGGGAGGAGTGGACACTGAAGCTTTCTTT.

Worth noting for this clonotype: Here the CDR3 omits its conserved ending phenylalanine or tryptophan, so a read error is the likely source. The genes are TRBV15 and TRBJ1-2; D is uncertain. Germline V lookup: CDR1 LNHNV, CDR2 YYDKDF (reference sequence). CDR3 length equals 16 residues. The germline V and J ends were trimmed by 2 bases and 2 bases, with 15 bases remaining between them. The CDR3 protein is CATSRTPAEGNYGYTL. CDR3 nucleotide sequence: TGTGCCACCAGCAGAACCCCCGCGGAAGGGAACTATGGCTACACCCTC.

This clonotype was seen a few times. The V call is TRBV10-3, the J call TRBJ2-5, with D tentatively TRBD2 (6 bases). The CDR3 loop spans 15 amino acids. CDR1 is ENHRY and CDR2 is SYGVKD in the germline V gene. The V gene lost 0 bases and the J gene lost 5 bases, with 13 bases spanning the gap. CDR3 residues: CAISESRRGTETQYF. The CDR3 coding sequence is TGTGCCATCAGTGAGTCTCGGAGGGGCACGGAGACCCAGTACTTC.

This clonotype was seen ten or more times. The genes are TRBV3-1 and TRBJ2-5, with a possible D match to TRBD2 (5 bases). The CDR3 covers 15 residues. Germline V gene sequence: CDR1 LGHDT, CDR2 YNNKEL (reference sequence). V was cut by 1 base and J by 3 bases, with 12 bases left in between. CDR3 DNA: TGTGCCAGCAGCCAAGTAGGAGCGGACGAAGAGACCCAGTACTTC. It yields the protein CASSQVGADEETQYF.

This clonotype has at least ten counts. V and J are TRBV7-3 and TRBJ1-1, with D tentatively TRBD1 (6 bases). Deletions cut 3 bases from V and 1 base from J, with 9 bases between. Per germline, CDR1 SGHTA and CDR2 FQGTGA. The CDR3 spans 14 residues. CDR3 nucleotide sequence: TGTGCCAGCAGCTTTCAGGGGCCGAACACTGAAGCTTTCTTT. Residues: CASSFQGPNTEAFF.

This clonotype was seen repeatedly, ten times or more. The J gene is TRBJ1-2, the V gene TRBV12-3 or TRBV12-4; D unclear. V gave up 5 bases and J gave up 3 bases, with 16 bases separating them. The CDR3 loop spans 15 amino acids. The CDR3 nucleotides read TGTGCCAGCAGTCCCATCTCAGCTTCCCACTATGGCTACACCTTC. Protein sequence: CASSPISASHYGYTF.

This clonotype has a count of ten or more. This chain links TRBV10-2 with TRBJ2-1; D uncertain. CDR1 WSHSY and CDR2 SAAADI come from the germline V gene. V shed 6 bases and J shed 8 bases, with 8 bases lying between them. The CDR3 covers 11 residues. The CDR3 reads CASSVIDEQFF. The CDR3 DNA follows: TGCGCCAGCAGCGTCATCGATGAGCAGTTCTTC.

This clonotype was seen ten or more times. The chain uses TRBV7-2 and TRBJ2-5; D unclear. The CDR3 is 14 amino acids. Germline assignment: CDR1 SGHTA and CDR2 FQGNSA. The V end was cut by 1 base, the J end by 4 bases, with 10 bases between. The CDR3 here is CASSLVPGGETQYF. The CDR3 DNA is TGTGCCAGCAGCTTAGTCCCGGGTGGAGAGACCCAGTACTTC.